The sequence of this TCR beta chain was determined in a study of cytomegalovirus exposure and HLA in healthy donors. The germline CDR1 and CDR2 sequences are SGHAT and FQNNGV. There are 16 residues in the CDR3. J gave up 4 bases and V 2 bases, and 7 bases lay outside the gene matches. Use of 60 Vbeta and 13 Jbeta primers characterized the PCR. TCRdb keeps only in-frame clones here, not all; method: immunoSEQ multiplex PCR. The table shows under 200,000 clones, with 60% to 85% occurring only once. The sequenced material came from PBMCs. This chain joins TRBV11-2 and TRBJ1-3; TRBD1 aligns across 8 bases. The source is a male donor in good health and CMV-seropositive. The CDR3 region is CASSLRQGLRGNTIYF. CDR3 nucleotides: TGTGCCAGCAGCTTACGACAGGGGCTACGGGGAAACACCATATATTTT.